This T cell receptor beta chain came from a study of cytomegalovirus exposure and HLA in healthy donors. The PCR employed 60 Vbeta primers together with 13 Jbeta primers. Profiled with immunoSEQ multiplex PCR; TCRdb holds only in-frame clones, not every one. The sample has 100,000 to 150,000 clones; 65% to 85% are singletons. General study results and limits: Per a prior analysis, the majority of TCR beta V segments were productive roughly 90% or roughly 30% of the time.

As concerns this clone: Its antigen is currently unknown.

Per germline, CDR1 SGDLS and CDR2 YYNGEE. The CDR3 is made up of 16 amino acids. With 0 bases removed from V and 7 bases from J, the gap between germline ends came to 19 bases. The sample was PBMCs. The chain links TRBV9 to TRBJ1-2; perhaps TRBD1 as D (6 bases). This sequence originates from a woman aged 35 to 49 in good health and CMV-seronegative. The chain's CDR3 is CASSVEGHRGAGGYTF. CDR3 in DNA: TGTGCCAGCAGCGTAGAGGGGCACCGGGGGGCGGGTGGCTACACCTTC. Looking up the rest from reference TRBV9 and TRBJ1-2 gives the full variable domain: DSGVTQTPKHLITATGQRVTLRCSPRSGDLSVYWYQQSLDQGLQFLIQYYNGEERAKGNILERFSAQQFPDLHSELNLSSLELGDSALYFCASSVEGHRGAGGYTFGSGTRLTVV.